This T cell receptor (beta chain) was identified during a study of blood T cell repertoires in COVID-19. Study at large: The study drew acute and convalescent COVID-19 samples from the United States, Italy and Spain. PBMCs, B-cell-depleted T cells, or T cells provided the cDNA or gDNA that made up the material.

J gave up 3 bases and V 3 bases, and 4 bases lay outside the gene matches. Germline assignment: CDR1 DFQATT and CDR2 SNEGSKA (reference sequence). CDR3 length: 13 residues. The method was immunoSEQ multiplex PCR; TCRdb's version includes in-frame clones alone and lacks a portion of them. The sample yields 98,000 or so clones, around 83% seen once. Sequences were obtained from peripheral blood. The V call is TRBV20-1, the J call TRBJ2-7; 8 bases are shared with TRBD2. The sequence was collected from a woman older than 75 with active or convalescent COVID-19. CDR3 DNA: TGCAGTGCTAGTAGCGGGAAAAACTACGAGCAGTACTTC. Protein product: CSASSGKNYEQYF.